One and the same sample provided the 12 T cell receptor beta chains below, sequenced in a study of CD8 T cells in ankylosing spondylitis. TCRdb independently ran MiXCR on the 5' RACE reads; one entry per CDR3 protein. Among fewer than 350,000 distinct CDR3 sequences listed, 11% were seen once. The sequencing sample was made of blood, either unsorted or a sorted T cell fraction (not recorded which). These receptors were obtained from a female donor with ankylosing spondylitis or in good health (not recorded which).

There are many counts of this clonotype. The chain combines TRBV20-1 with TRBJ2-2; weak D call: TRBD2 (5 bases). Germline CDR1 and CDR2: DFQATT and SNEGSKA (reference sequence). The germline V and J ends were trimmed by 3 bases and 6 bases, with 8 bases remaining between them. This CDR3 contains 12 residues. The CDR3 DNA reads TGCAGTGCTAGTGGGAGCGCCGGGGAGCTGTTTTTT. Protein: CSASGSAGELFF.

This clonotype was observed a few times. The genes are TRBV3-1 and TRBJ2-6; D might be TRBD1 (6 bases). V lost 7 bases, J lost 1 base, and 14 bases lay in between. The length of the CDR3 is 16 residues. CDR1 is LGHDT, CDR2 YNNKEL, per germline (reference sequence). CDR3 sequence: CASTRTETSGANVLTF. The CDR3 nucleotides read TGTGCCAGCACACGGACAGAAACATCTGGGGCCAACGTCCTGACTTTC.

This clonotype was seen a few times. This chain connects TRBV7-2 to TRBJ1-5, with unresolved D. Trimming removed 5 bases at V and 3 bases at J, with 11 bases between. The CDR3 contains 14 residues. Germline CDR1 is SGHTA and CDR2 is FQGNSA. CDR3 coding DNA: TGTGCCAGCAGCCCTGCCAGCTTCAATCAGCCCCAGCATTTT. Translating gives CASSPASFNQPQHF.

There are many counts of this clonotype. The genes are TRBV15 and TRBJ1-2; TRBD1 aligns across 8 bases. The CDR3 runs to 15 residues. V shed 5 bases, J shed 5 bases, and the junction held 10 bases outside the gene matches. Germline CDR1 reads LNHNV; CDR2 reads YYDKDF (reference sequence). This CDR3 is CATSLRGQGRYGYTF. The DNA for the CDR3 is TGTGCCACCAGCCTCCGAGGACAGGGACGATATGGCTACACCTTC.

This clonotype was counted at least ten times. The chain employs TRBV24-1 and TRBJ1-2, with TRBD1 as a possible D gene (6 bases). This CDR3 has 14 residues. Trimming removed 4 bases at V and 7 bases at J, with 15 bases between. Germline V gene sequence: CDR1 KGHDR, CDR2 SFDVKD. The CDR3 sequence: CATSDLTGRGGYTF. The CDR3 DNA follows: TGTGCCACCAGTGACCTTACAGGGAGAGGTGGCTACACCTTC.

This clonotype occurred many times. The CDR3 region is CSALDWAQETQYF. The CDR3, as DNA: TGCAGTGCTTTGGACTGGGCGCAAGAGACCCAGTACTTC. The gene calls are TRBV20-1 and TRBJ2-5; possibly TRBD2 for D (5 bases). The CDR3 covers 13 residues. Germline V gives CDR1 DFQATT, CDR2 SNEGSKA (reference sequence). V was clipped by 5 bases and J by 2 bases, with 12 bases between them.

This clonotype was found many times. This CDR3 is CAIPGKGTSEQFF. As DNA, the CDR3 is TGTGCCATCCCCGGGAAGGGTACCAGTGAGCAGTTCTTC. V gene TRBV10-3 combines with J gene TRBJ2-1, with D possibly matching TRBD2 (5 bases). Per germline, CDR1 ENHRY and CDR2 SYGVKD. V was pared by 8 bases and J by 9 bases, with 17 bases between. CDR3 length equals 13 residues.

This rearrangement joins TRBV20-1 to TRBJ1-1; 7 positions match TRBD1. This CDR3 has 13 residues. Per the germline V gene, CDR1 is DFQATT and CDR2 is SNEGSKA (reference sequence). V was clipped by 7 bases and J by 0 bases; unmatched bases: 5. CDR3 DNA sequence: TGCAGTGACCCTGGACAGGTGAACACTGAAGCTTTCTTT. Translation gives CSDPGQVNTEAFF.

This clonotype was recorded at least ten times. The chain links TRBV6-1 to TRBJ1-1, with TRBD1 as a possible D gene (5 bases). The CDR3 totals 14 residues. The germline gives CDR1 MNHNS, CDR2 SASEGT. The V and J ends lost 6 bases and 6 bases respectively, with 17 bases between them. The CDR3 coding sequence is TGTGCCAGCAGCCCCGGCGGGGACTGGGCTGAAGCTTTCTTT. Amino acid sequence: CASSPGGDWAEAFF.

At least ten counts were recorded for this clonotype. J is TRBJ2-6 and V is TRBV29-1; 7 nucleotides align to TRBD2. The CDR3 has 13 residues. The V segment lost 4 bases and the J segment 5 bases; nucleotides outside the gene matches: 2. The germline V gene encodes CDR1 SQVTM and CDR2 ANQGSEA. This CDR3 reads CSVGGSRANVLTF. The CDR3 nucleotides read TGCAGCGTTGGCGGGAGTAGGGCCAACGTCCTGACTTTC. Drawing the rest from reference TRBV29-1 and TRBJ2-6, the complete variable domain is SAVISQKPSRDICQRGTSLTIQCQVDSQVTMMFWYRQQPGQSLTLIATANQGSEATYESGFVIDKFPISRPNLTFSTLTVSNMSPEDSSIYLCSVGGSRANVLTFGAGSRLTVL.

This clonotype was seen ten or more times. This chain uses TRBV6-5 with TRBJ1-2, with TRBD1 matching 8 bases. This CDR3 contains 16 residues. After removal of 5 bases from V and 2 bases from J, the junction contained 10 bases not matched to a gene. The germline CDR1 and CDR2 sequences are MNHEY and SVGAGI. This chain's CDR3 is CASSLLTRGQNYGYTF. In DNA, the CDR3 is TGTGCCAGCAGTCTACTCACCAGGGGGCAGAACTATGGCTACACCTTC.

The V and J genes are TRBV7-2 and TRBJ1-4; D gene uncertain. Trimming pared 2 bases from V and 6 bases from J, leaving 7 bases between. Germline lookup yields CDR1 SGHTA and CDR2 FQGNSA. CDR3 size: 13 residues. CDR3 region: CASSLMRDEKLFF. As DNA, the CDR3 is TGTGCCAGCAGCTTAATGAGGGATGAAAAACTGTTTTTT.